This record covers a single TCR beta chain. Its target is unknown. cDNA prepared by RNA extraction and subsequent reverse transcription served as the template for sequencing. Profiling relied on immunoSEQ multiplex PCR, and the TCRdb table lists in-frame clones only, not all of them. The repertoire consists of about 210,000 clones, with over 60% occurring once and the leading ten covering more than 1%. This sample's treatment: oral pan-JAK inhibitor, 5-10 mg twice daily. J lost 0 bases, V lost 4 bases, and 11 bases had no gene match. The CDR3 loop spans 18 amino acids. The germline V gene has CDR1 SGDLS and CDR2 YYNGEE. The data were taken from a study of CD8+ T cells in alopecia areata. As for the study in general: Treatment ran 6 to 18 months, with 6 months of follow-up afterward.

Findings and limits, study-wide: Scalp clonality decreased significantly with tofacitinib, and so did expanded CD8+ clones among the top 100. Alopecia totalis/universalis scalp especially showed more expanded CD8+ clones than normal scalp.

The clonotype comes from a human donor with alopecia areata. The chain uses TRBV9 and TRBJ2-2, with TRBD1 identical over 8 bases. The specimen was CD4+ T cells sorted from blood, collected at approximately week 42, from a patient treated with tofacitinib. CDR3 DNA sequence: TGTGCCAGCAGCTACGAACGGACAGGGAACGCGAACACCGGGGAGCTGTTTTTT. This gives the protein CASSYERTGNANTGELFF.